This is a list of T cell receptor beta chains from one sample in a study of blood T cell repertoires in COVID-19. Method: immunoSEQ multiplex PCR; TCRdb's copy keeps in-frame clones and lacks some. The data show under 80,000 clones, around 79% seen once. The sample comprised peripheral blood. All receptors derive from a man aged 45-65 years with acute or convalescent COVID-19. Both conserved end residues are part of each CDR3. Each record gives: V gene, clone size, J gene, D gene, CDR3 DNA, CDR3 protein. The D gene is left open where the match is weak. Clone size is given for some rows only: seen once, a few or many times, or a class if the clone is expanded.

v_call: TRBV11-2
clone_size: NA
j_call: TRBJ1-1
d_call: NA
cdr3_nt: TGTGCCAGCAGCCCCAGCCCAGGGGCGAACACTGAAGCTTTCTTT
cdr3_aa: CASSPSPGANTEAFF

v_call: TRBV7-2
clone_size: NA
j_call: TRBJ1-5
d_call: TRBD1
cdr3_nt: TGTGCCAGCAGCTGGGGACAGGGGAACAATCAGCCCCAGCATTTT
cdr3_aa: CASSWGQGNNQPQHF

v_call: TRBV30
clone_size: NA
j_call: TRBJ1-1
d_call: NA
cdr3_nt: TGTGCCTGGAGTGTACGAGCGGGAGGCACTGAAGCTTTCTTT
cdr3_aa: CAWSVRAGGTEAFF

v_call: TRBV28
clone_size: NA
j_call: TRBJ1-5
d_call: TRBD1
cdr3_nt: TGTGCCAGCACAGGGGGGAATCAGCCCCAGCATTTT
cdr3_aa: CASTGGNQPQHF

v_call: TRBV11-1
clone_size: NA
j_call: TRBJ1-1
d_call: TRBD1
cdr3_nt: TGTGCCAGCAGCCCCAGGGGGCGAAATACTGAAGCTTTCTTT
cdr3_aa: CASSPRGRNTEAFF

v_call: TRBV4-2
clone_size: NA
j_call: TRBJ1-4
d_call: NA
cdr3_nt: TGTGCCAGCAGCCAGTCCGGGGAAGCTGCAACTAATGAAAAACTGTTTTTT
cdr3_aa: CASSQSGEAATNEKLFF

v_call: TRBV4-3
clone_size: few
j_call: TRBJ1-5
d_call: NA
cdr3_nt: TGCGCCAGCAGCCAAGAGCACCCGAGGGCGGGGGGTAGGCAGCCCCAGCATTTT
cdr3_aa: CASSQEHPRAGGRQPQHF

v_call: TRBV30
clone_size: NA
j_call: TRBJ1-5
d_call: TRBD1
cdr3_nt: TGTGCCTGGAGTCCCCGGACAGGGGGATTTTACGGCAATCAGCCCCAGCATTTT
cdr3_aa: CAWSPRTGGFYGNQPQHF

v_call: TRBV14
clone_size: NA
j_call: TRBJ2-5
d_call: TRBD2
cdr3_nt: TGTGCCAGCAGCCAACGAACGGGGCTAGCGGTGATAGAGACCCAGTACTTC
cdr3_aa: CASSQRTGLAVIETQYF

v_call: TRBV2
clone_size: NA
j_call: TRBJ1-5
d_call: TRBD1
cdr3_nt: TGTGCCAGCGGGGGGTCAGGGGGCGGCAATCAGCCCCAGCATTTT
cdr3_aa: CASGGSGGGNQPQHF

v_call: TRBV10-3
clone_size: few
j_call: TRBJ1-1
d_call: NA
cdr3_nt: TGTGCCATCAGTGAGTCGGTGGGGCGCGGGAACACTGAAGCTTTCTTT
cdr3_aa: CAISESVGRGNTEAFF

v_call: TRBV5-4
clone_size: NA
j_call: TRBJ1-2
d_call: TRBD1
cdr3_nt: TGTGCCAGCAGCTTAAGGGACAGTGTTGGCTACACCTTC
cdr3_aa: CASSLRDSVGYTF

v_call: TRBV19
clone_size: NA
j_call: TRBJ1-4
d_call: TRBD1
cdr3_nt: TGTGCCAGTAGAAAATGGCAGATCCGAGGACAGGATAATGAAAAACTGTTTTTT
cdr3_aa: CASRKWQIRGQDNEKLFF

v_call: TRBV2
clone_size: NA
j_call: TRBJ2-3
d_call: NA
cdr3_nt: TGTGCCAGCAGTGGTGGAAGGGGGACAGATACGCAGTATTTT
cdr3_aa: CASSGGRGTDTQYF

v_call: TRBV11-3
clone_size: NA
j_call: TRBJ2-1
d_call: NA
cdr3_nt: TGTGCCAGCAGCTTAGAACAGGGCCCATACAATGAGCAGTTCTTC
cdr3_aa: CASSLEQGPYNEQFF

v_call: TRBV9
clone_size: NA
j_call: TRBJ2-1
d_call: NA
cdr3_nt: TGTGCCAGCAGCGTAGAATTGAGGGATGAGCAGTTCTTC
cdr3_aa: CASSVELRDEQFF

v_call: TRBV7-7
clone_size: NA
j_call: TRBJ1-3
d_call: NA
cdr3_nt: TGTGCCAGCAGCCGGGACTTCAGCTCTGGAAACACCATATATTTT
cdr3_aa: CASSRDFSSGNTIYF

v_call: TRBV7-9
clone_size: NA
j_call: TRBJ1-2
d_call: NA
cdr3_nt: TGTGCCAGCAGCTACGACAGGAGTACTAACTATGGCTACACCTTC
cdr3_aa: CASSYDRSTNYGYTF

v_call: TRBV19
clone_size: NA
j_call: TRBJ1-2
d_call: NA
cdr3_nt: TGTGCCAGTAGTATACGGGGTAACTATGGCTACACCTTC
cdr3_aa: CASSIRGNYGYTF

v_call: TRBV6-5
clone_size: few
j_call: TRBJ1-2
d_call: TRBD1
cdr3_nt: TGTGCCAGCAATACCCGGGACAGGGCTAACTATGGCTACACCTTC
cdr3_aa: CASNTRDRANYGYTF

v_call: TRBV11-2
clone_size: NA
j_call: TRBJ1-1
d_call: NA
cdr3_nt: TGTGCCAGCAGCTTGGGGGGGTCGGCTGAAGCTTTCTTT
cdr3_aa: CASSLGGSAEAFF

v_call: TRBV3-1/TRBV3-2
clone_size: NA
j_call: TRBJ1-5
d_call: NA
cdr3_nt: TGTGCCAGCAGCCGCGGGGACGGTCAGCCCCAGCATTTT
cdr3_aa: CASSRGDGQPQHF

v_call: TRBV3-1/TRBV3-2
clone_size: NA
j_call: TRBJ1-1
d_call: NA
cdr3_nt: TGTGCCAGCAGCCAAGGATTCGGGGGAGCTGAAGCTTTCTTT
cdr3_aa: CASSQGFGGAEAFF

v_call: TRBV28
clone_size: NA
j_call: TRBJ1-2
d_call: TRBD1
cdr3_nt: TGTGCCAGCAGATCGGGACAGGGACTTTTTTATGGCTACACCTTC
cdr3_aa: CASRSGQGLFYGYTF

v_call: TRBV2
clone_size: NA
j_call: TRBJ2-1
d_call: NA
cdr3_nt: TGTGCCAGCAGTGTCGGAGGCGCAGGTGTTTATGAGCAGTTCTTC
cdr3_aa: CASSVGGAGVYEQFF

v_call: TRBV5-4
clone_size: NA
j_call: TRBJ1-5
d_call: NA
cdr3_nt: TGTGCCAGCAGCCCCGGGCGGGGGGACAATCAGCCCCAGCATTTT
cdr3_aa: CASSPGRGDNQPQHF

v_call: TRBV5-1
clone_size: NA
j_call: TRBJ2-3
d_call: NA
cdr3_nt: TGCGCCAGCAGCACCTTTTCGACAAACACAGATACGCAGTATTTT
cdr3_aa: CASSTFSTNTDTQYF

v_call: TRBV5-5
clone_size: NA
j_call: TRBJ1-1
d_call: TRBD1
cdr3_nt: TGTGCCAGCAGAACAGGGGCCGCCGTGAGGACTGAAGCTTTCTTT
cdr3_aa: CASRTGAAVRTEAFF

v_call: TRBV15
clone_size: NA
j_call: TRBJ2-2
d_call: NA
cdr3_nt: TGTGCCACCAAGGACGGGGACACCCCGAACACCGGGGAGCTGTTTTTT
cdr3_aa: CATKDGDTPNTGELFF

v_call: TRBV28
clone_size: once
j_call: TRBJ1-5
d_call: TRBD1
cdr3_nt: TGTGCCAGCAGCCACAGGGGGAGCAGCAATCAGCCCCAGCATTTT
cdr3_aa: CASSHRGSSNQPQHF

v_call: TRBV12-3/TRBV12-4
clone_size: NA
j_call: TRBJ1-1
d_call: NA
cdr3_nt: TGTGCCAGCACCAAGACAGTGAACACTGAAGCTTTCTTT
cdr3_aa: CASTKTVNTEAFF

v_call: TRBV11-2
clone_size: once
j_call: TRBJ2-7
d_call: NA
cdr3_nt: TGTGCCAGCAGCTTAGCTGAGAGCGAGCAGTACTTC
cdr3_aa: CASSLAESEQYF

v_call: TRBV11-1
clone_size: NA
j_call: TRBJ2-5
d_call: NA
cdr3_nt: TGTGCCAGCAGCTCCGCGGAGGAGGGTGGGGAGACCCAGTACTTC
cdr3_aa: CASSSAEEGGETQYF

v_call: TRBV27
clone_size: NA
j_call: TRBJ1-2
d_call: NA
cdr3_nt: TGTGCCAGCAGTTTAATGGGGACTGGGATCTATGGCTACACCTTC
cdr3_aa: CASSLMGTGIYGYTF

v_call: TRBV18
clone_size: NA
j_call: TRBJ1-1
d_call: NA
cdr3_nt: TGTGCCAGCTCCCAGGGCTCGAACACTGAAGCTTTCTTT
cdr3_aa: CASSQGSNTEAFF

v_call: TRBV7-2
clone_size: NA
j_call: TRBJ2-7
d_call: TRBD2
cdr3_nt: TGTGCCAGCAGTATAGCGGCTAGCGGAGCCTACGAGCAGTACTTC
cdr3_aa: CASSIAASGAYEQYF

v_call: TRBV7-2
clone_size: NA
j_call: TRBJ2-5
d_call: TRBD1
cdr3_nt: TGTGCCAGCAGCTTTACGTCGAGGGGGCGCCAAGAGACCCAGTACTTC
cdr3_aa: CASSFTSRGRQETQYF

v_call: TRBV2
clone_size: few
j_call: TRBJ1-6
d_call: NA
cdr3_nt: TGTGCCACGAGGGACGAACAGGGACCTTATAATTCACCCCTCCACTTT
cdr3_aa: CATRDEQGPYNSPLHF

v_call: TRBV25-1
clone_size: NA
j_call: TRBJ2-5
d_call: NA
cdr3_nt: TGTGCCAGCAGTGATACTTCCCGGGGTCAAGAGACCCAGTACTTC
cdr3_aa: CASSDTSRGQETQYF

v_call: TRBV6-2/TRBV6-3
clone_size: NA
j_call: TRBJ1-1
d_call: TRBD1
cdr3_nt: TGTGCCAGCAGTACCCGACAGGGTCCCAACACTGAAGCTTTCTTT
cdr3_aa: CASSTRQGPNTEAFF